This T cell receptor (beta chain) was obtained from a study of Ad26.COV2.S vaccination and SARS-CoV-2 variants (dated by TCRdb to the early 2020s). Regarding the study in general: Donors in the vaccine arm were drawn from COV1001, a multicentre, randomized, double-blind, placebo-controlled phase I-IIa trial testing Ad26.COV2.S in healthy adults. The specificity and breadth of SARS-CoV-2-reactive T cell receptors after Ad26.COV2.S vaccination were assessed by TCRbeta repertoire sequencing. Trial participants were randomized into five groups of five, in which low-dose or high-dose Ad26.COV2.S was given once or twice, or placebo was given on both occasions. The TCR-sequenced set comprised around 32 samples: some 20 Ad26.COV2.S vaccine recipients, 5 placebo recipients and 8 SARS-CoV-2 convalescent individuals. Ad26.COV2.S was given intramuscularly at 5x10^10 or 1x10^11 viral particles, as a single shot or as two shots 56 days apart. Investigators remained blinded to trial group allocation during experiments and outcome assessment. The study at large found these results: According to the authors, total T cell responses may have been underestimated by the TCR breadth and depth analyses. The study was not powered to compare responses between vaccine doses or regimens. Substantial breadth of spike-specific CD8+ and CD4+ T cell responses was reported after vaccination. Ad26.COV2.S recipients had higher spike-specific TCR breadth than placebo recipients (P = 0.0014). Non-spike TCR breadth was comparable between vaccine and placebo recipients, consistent with the vaccine containing only spike.

From the germline V gene (reference sequence), CDR1 is GTSNPN and CDR2 is SVGIG. There are 14 amino acids in the CDR3, from cysteine to phenylalanine inclusive. The entry retains the CDR3 DNA only, 42 bases that are in frame from base 1. A distance of 9 bases separates the germline ends of V and J, which lose 3 bases and 0 bases respectively. The treatment or condition label for this specimen denotes: around 19 received Ad26.COV2.S at low or high dose, single or two shots; about 5 received placebo; per-sample allocation not given. For vaccine and placebo recipients, the sequenced repertoires came from samples collected on day 63 after the first injection. Cohort 1b enrolled fewer than 30 adults aged 18-55 years at a single site in Boston, USA, between 29 July and 7 August 2020. Ad26.COV2.S was a replication-incompetent adenovirus type 26 vector that expressed a prefusion-stabilized SARS-CoV-2 spike protein derived from the original Wuhan strain.

The immunoSEQ Assay was used to sequence TCRbeta CDR3 regions. After extraction, genomic DNA underwent amplification by bias-controlled multiplex PCR, followed by high-throughput sequencing. The original pipeline was this. To quantify the absolute abundance of every unique TCRbeta CDR3 region, sequences were collapsed and filtered. Usable DNA was measured by amplifying reference genes present in all nucleated cells, and TCRbeta template counts were normalized to that usable DNA to estimate T cell fraction. Repertoire TCRs were annotated as SARS-CoV-2-specific when V gene, CDR3 amino acid sequence and J gene were exactly matched to a known reactive TCR set. The reference SARS-CoV-2 TCR set was obtained from MIRA and was filtered for enrichment in COVID-19-positive ImmuneCODE repertoires, whereby public or cross-reactive TCRs were removed. Based on the MIRA antigens, annotated TCRs were further analysed at the level of specific ORF or position within ORF. Breadth was defined as the number of annotated unique rearrangements divided by the total number of unique productive rearrangements, and depth was defined as the summed frequency of the annotated unique rearrangements. Two-sided Wilcoxon rank-sum tests were used to compare TCR breadth between groups. This immuneACCESS table, as held by TCRdb, lists in-frame sequences with V and J called but not all clones. Of the missing ones, under half trace to an unresolved V gene in checked studies; the others have no known cause. V and J calls and clone size are those listed in that table; D and trimming were worked out from the DNA. This sample comprises about 320,000 clones, around 83% of them detected only once. The ten top clones hold more than 1.5% of the sample.

As to this clone: No cognate antigen has been identified for it. No per-base quality is available; no much larger clone lies one base away.

The sequence links TRBV30 to TRBJ1-3; a weak D assignment points to TRBD1 (5 bases agree). This material consisted of peripheral blood, taken in a trial of Ad26.COV2.S vaccine versus placebo. The TCR comes from a person between 18 and 65 years old who received the Ad26.COV2.S COVID-19 vaccine or a placebo. The CDR3 here reads CAWRGLNSGNTIYF. At the DNA level, the sequence is TGTGCCTGGAGGGGACTGAACTCTGGAAACACCATATATTTT.